This T cell receptor (beta chain) was sequenced during a study of blood T cell repertoires in COVID-19. Trimming pared 6 bases from V and 2 bases from J, leaving 14 bases between. Germline-derived CDR1 and CDR2 are LNHNV and YYDKDF (reference sequence). The length of the CDR3 is 15 residues. Clones were read by immunoSEQ multiplex PCR, and TCRdb kept only the in-frame ones, dropping some. The sample has about 180,000 clones, 75% to 90% seen once; the top ten hold 5% to 7.5%. V gene TRBV15 combines with J gene TRBJ1-5; tentative D call: TRBD1 (5 bases). This TCR was sampled from a man in his forties or fifties who had recovered from COVID-19. Sequencing was carried out using PBMCs or T cells enriched from blood (not recorded which). CDR3 DNA: TGTGCCACCAGTAGGGGTATGTCGGGCAATCAGCCCCAGCATTTT. Translation gives CATSRGMSGNQPQHF.